Shown below are 3 T cell receptor beta chains from a single sample sequenced in a study of PD-1 blockade in mismatch repair-deficient tumors (dated by TCRdb to 2015 to 2018). Libraries came from the immunoSEQ multiplex PCR assay. TCRdb obtained this table from immuneACCESS and retained in-frame rearrangements with V and J assigned. These tables miss some clones; where compared with another copy, unresolved V genes account for less than half of the shortfall, and the remainder is unexplained. Within this sample are about 120,000 clones, with about 90% of them counted one time only. Jointly, the top ten make up over 9.5% of the sample. The sample in question was peripheral blood, obtained 70 to 72 weeks after starting pembrolizumab. The source of these receptors is an adult with mismatch repair-deficient cancer.

V is TRBV4-1 and J is TRBJ2-7, with unresolved D. Trimming removed 0 bases at V and 0 bases at J, with 12 bases between. Germline lookup yields CDR1 MGHRA and CDR2 YSYEKL. CDR3 length equals 16 residues. This CDR3 reads CASSQDAPLSSYEQYF. CDR3 DNA: TGCGCCAGCAGCCAAGATGCCCCCCTAAGCTCCTACGAGCAGTACTTC.

The chain recombines TRBV19 with TRBJ2-5, with a possible D match to TRBD2 (6 bases). This CDR3 is 13 amino acids long. Trimming left V 4 bases short and J 2 bases short, with 8 bases between. From germline, CDR1 is LNHDA and CDR2 SQIVND (reference sequence). The CDR3 region has the DNA TGTGCCAGTAGTAAGACTAGTCAAGAGACCCAGTACTTC. This encodes CASSKTSQETQYF.

This chain links TRBV6-5 with TRBJ2-5; 10 nucleotides agree with TRBD1. Germline V lookup: CDR1 MNHEY, CDR2 SVGAGI. The CDR3 spans 14 residues. Trimming cost V 4 bases and J 4 bases; bases outside gene matches: 3. CDR3 residues: CASSFDRGRETQYF. The CDR3 DNA reads TGTGCCAGCAGTTTCGACAGGGGGCGAGAGACCCAGTACTTC.